This T cell receptor (beta chain) was obtained from a study of blood T cell repertoires in COVID-19. About the research overall: T cells, B-cell-depleted T cells, or PBMCs supplied cDNA or gDNA.

The germline gives CDR1 SGHNT, CDR2 YYREEE (reference sequence). Trimming left V 3 bases short and J 0 bases short, with 13 bases between. The CDR3 spans 15 residues. How the authors handled the data: It was from reference gene primer amplification that nucleated cell counts were estimated. The assay was immunoSEQ multiplex PCR, and TCRdb's table has in-frame clones only and misses some. V and J calls and clone size come straight from that table; D and trimming were deduced from the DNA. The sample carries 180,000 or so clones, about 83% recorded once. Individuals drawn from 20 to 30 US areas were roughly 18 to 95 years old. Clinical history as reported by participants underpinned cohort assignment. In this sample, this clone turned up a few times.

The sequence came from a woman between 45 and 60 years old in a cohort exposed to, infected with or recovered from COVID-19 (not recorded which). The chain recombines TRBV5-4 with TRBJ2-7; maybe TRBD2 (5 bases). The source material was PBMCs or T cells enriched from blood (not recorded which). The CDR3 loop reads CASSSGLPSSYEQYF. CDR3 sequence (DNA): TGTGCCAGCAGCTCAGGACTCCCGAGCTCCTACGAGCAGTACTTC.